This TCR beta chain was sequenced for a study of blood T cells in healthy people across ages. The study isolated at least 7 million PBMCs from each sample. Germline values: CDR1 SGHVS, CDR2 FQNEAQ. The CDR3 totals 14 residues. Concerning this clonotype: Germline and junction disagree at one end, which may indicate a read error.

Through a sample-barcoded 5' primer and a J-beta primer mix, a second PCR was run for roughly 6 to 12 cycles. TCRdb called the 5' RACE reads again in MiXCR, with one record for every CDR3 protein. This sample has about 800,000 distinct CDR3 sequences, with 58% found just once. The source of this sequence is a man younger than 45 in good health. This chain connects TRBV7-8 to TRBJ2-5; weak D call: TRBD1 (6 bases). The sequencing sample was made of blood. CDR3 DNA sequence: TGTGCCGGCAGCCCCCGTGGTAGGGGGGAGACCCAGTACTTC. Protein product: CAGSPRGRGETQYF.